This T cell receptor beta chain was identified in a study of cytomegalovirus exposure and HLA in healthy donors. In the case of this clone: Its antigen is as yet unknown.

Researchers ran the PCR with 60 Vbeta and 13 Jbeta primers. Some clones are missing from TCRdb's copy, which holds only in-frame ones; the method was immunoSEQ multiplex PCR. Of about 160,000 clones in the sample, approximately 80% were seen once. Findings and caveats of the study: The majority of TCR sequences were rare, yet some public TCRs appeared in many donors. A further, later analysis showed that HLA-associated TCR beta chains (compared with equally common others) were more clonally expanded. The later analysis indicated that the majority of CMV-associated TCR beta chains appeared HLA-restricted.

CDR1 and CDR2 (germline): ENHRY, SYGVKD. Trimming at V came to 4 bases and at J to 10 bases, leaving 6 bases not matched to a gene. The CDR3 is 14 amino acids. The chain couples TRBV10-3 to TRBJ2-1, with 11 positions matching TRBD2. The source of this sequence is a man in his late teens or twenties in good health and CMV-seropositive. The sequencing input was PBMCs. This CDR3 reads CAISGGSGRGEQFF. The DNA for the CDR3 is TGTGCCATCAGTGGAGGTAGCGGGAGGGGGGAGCAGTTCTTC.